These T cell receptor beta chains were read from a single sample in a study of CXCR3-negative and CXCR3-positive naive CD8 T cells. TCRdb reprocessed the 5' RACE reads and reports one entry per CDR3 protein, with no DNA. The table for this sample gives roughly 100,000 distinct CDR3 sequences. The sequenced material came from naive CXCR3+ CD8+ T cells from blood. Receptors originate from a human donor in good health. Some clones in this sample may be carry-over from other donors' samples. CDR3s include the opening cysteine and the closing phenylalanine or tryptophan.

V: TRBV29-1; J: TRBJ2-7; CDR3: CSVERVVYTYEQYF
V: TRBV10-3; J: TRBJ2-1; CDR3: CAISESSFVDGRSYNEQFF
V: TRBV20-1; J: TRBJ2-3; CDR3: CSVGTANTDTQYF
V: TRBV25-1; J: TRBJ2-7; CDR3: CASSELGGQVLF
V: TRBV5-1; J: TRBJ1-1; CDR3: CASMSGSGSFF
V: TRBV29-1; J: TRBJ2-3; CDR3: CSVEDLRGDTDTQYF
V: TRBV4-3; J: TRBJ2-7; CDR3: CASSQDTAGNYEQYF
V: TRBV7-3; J: TRBJ2-2; CDR3: CASSLRAGELFF
V: TRBV11-3; J: TRBJ2-2; CDR3: CASSSLTGTGELFF
V: TRBV14; J: TRBJ2-7; CDR3: CASSQGSVEQYF
V: TRBV7-9; J: TRBJ2-5; CDR3: CASSSTGGARETQYF
V: TRBV18; J: TRBJ2-7; CDR3: CDSSPRSLDRAYEQYF
V: TRBV11-2; J: TRBJ2-3; CDR3: CASSLERASTDTQYF
V: TRBV28; J: TRBJ2-1; CDR3: CASSPPITGVSDEQFF
V: TRBV20-1; J: TRBJ2-7; CDR3: CSARDREAGGFSYEQYF
V: TRBV7-9; J: TRBJ1-2; CDR3: CASSFSLLTDRDDYGYTF
V: TRBV12-3/TRBV12-4; J: TRBJ2-1; CDR3: CASSPTSGENYNEQFF
V: TRBV25-1; J: TRBJ2-1; CDR3: CASSEASGKQFF
V: TRBV15; J: TRBJ2-3; CDR3: CATSRELAVTQDTQYF
V: TRBV3-1; J: TRBJ1-5; CDR3: CASSQGLSAGGNQPQHF
V: TRBV7-9; J: TRBJ2-3; CDR3: CASSLAGGLNTDTQYF
V: TRBV6-2/TRBV6-3; J: TRBJ1-1; CDR3: CASSLMDGEAFF